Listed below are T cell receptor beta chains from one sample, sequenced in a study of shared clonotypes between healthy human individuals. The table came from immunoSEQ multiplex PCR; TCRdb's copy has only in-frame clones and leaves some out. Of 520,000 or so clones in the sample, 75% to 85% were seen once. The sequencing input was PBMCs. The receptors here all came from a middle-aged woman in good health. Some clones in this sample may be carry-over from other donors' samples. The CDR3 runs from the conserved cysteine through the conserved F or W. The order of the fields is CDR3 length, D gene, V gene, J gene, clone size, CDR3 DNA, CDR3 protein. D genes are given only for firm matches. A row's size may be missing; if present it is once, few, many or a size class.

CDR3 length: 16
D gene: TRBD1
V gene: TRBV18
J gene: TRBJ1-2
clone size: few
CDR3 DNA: TGTGCCAGCTCAACCCCGGGCGGCAGGGGGCAAGTTGGCTACACCTTC
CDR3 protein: CASSTPGGRGQVGYTF

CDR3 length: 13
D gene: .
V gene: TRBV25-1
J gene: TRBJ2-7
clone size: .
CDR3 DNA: TGTGCCAGCACTGAGCAGGGGACCTACGAGCAGTACTTC
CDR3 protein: CASTEQGTYEQYF

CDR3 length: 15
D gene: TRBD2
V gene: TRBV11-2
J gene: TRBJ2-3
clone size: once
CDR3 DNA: TGTGCCAGCAGCTTAACGGGAGGGCGCACAGATACGCAGTATTTT
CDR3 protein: CASSLTGGRTDTQYF

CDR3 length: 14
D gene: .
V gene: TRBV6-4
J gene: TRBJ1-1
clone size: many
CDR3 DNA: TGTGCCAGCAGTGTGTCAGGGGAGAACACTGAAGCTTTCTTT
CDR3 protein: CASSVSGENTEAFF

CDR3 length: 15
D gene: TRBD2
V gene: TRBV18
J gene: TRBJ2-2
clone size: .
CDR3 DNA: TGTGCCAGCTCATCGACTAGCGGGAGTTTCGGGGAGCTGTTTTTT
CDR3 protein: CASSSTSGSFGELFF

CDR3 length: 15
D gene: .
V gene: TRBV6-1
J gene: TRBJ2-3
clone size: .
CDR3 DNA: TGTGCCAGCAGTCCAGGGTGGCGGGACACAGATACGCAGTATTTT
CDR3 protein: CASSPGWRDTDTQYF

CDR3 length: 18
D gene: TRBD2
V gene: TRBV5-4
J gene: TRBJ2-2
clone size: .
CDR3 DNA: TGTGCCAGCAGCTCCAAAGGCGGACTAGCGGTGAACACCGGGGAGCTGTTTTTT
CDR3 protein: CASSSKGGLAVNTGELFF

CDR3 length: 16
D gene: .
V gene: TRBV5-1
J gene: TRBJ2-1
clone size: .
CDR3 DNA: TGCGCCAGCAGCGCATTTCGTGACGGCTGGTCCAATGAGCAGTTCTTC
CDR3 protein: CASSAFRDGWSNEQFF

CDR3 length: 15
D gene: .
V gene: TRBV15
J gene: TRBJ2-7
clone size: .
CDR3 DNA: TGTGCCACCAGCATACTCGCTGGGAGCTCCTACGAGCAGTACTTC
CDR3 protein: CATSILAGSSYEQYF

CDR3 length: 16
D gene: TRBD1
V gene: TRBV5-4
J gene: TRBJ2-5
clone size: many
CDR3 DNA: TGTGCCAGCAGCTTGGGTTTAGGGCAGGGGGAAGAGACCCAGTACTTC
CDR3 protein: CASSLGLGQGEETQYF

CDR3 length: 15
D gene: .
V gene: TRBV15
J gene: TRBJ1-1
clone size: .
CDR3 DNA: TGTGCCACCAGAGGGCTCCGGGGGGGGAACACTGAAGCTTTCTTT
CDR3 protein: CATRGLRGGNTEAFF